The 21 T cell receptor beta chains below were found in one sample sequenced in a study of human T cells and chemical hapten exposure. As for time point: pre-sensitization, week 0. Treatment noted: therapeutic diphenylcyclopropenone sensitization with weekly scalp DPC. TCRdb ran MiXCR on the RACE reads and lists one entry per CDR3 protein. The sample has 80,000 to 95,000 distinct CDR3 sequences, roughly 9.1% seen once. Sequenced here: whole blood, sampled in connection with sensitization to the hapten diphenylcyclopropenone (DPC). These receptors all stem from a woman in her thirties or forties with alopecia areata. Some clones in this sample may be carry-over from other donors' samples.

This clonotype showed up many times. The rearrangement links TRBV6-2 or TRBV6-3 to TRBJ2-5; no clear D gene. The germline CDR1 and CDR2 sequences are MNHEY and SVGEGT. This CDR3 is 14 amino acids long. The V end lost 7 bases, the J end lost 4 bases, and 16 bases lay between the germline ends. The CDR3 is CASKPVSETETQYF. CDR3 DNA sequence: TGTGCCAGCAAGCCGGTATCCGAGACAGAGACCCAGTACTTC.

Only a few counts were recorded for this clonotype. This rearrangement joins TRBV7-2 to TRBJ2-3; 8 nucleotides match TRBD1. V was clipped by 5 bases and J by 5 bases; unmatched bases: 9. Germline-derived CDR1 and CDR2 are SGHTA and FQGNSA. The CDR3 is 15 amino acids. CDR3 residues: CASSPQGAGEDTQYF. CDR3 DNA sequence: TGTGCCAGCAGCCCCCAGGGGGCGGGTGAAGATACGCAGTATTTT.

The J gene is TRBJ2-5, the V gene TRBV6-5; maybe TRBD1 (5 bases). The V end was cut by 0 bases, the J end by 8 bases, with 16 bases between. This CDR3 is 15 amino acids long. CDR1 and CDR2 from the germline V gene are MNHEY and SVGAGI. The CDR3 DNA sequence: TGTGCCAGCAGTTACTCCCGACAGCGTCAAGGAACCCAGTACTTC. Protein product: CASSYSRQRQGTQYF.

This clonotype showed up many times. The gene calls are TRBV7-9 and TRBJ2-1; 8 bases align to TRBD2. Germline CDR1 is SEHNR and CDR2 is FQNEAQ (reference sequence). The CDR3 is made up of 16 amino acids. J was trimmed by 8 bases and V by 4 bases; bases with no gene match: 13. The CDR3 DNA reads TGTGCCAGCAGCTCACCCTTCGGGGGGGCCAGGGATGAGCAGTTCTTC. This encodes CASSSPFGGARDEQFF.

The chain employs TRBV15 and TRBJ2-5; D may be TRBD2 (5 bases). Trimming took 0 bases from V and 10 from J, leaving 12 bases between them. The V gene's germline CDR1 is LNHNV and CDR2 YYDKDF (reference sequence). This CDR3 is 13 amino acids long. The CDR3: CATSRDRGYNQYF. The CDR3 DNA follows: TGTGCCACCAGCAGAGATCGAGGGTACAACCAGTACTTC.

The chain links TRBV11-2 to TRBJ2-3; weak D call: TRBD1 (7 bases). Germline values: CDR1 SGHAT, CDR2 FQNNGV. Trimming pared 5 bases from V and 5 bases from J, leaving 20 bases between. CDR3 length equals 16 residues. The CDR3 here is CASSPPQGGQGDTQYF. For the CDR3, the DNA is TGTGCCAGCAGCCCCCCGCAGGGGGGCCAGGGAGATACGCAGTATTTT.

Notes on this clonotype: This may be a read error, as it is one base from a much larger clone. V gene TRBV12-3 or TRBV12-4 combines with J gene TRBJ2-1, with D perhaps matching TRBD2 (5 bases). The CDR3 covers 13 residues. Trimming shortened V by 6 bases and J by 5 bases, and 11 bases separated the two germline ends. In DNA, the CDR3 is TGTGCCAGCAGACCGGGATCCAACAATGAGCAGTTCTTC. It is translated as CASRPGSNNEQFF.

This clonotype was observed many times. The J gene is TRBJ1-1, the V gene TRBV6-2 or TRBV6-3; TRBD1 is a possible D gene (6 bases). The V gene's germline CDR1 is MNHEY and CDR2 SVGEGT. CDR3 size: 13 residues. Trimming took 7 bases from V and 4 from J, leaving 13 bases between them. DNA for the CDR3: TGTGCCAGCACGTTAAACAGGGCCACTGAAGCTTTCTTT. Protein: CASTLNRATEAFF.

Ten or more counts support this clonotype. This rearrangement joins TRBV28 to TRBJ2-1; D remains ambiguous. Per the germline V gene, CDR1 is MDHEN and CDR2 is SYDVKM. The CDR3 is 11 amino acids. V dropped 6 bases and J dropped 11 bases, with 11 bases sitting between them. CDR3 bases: TGTGCCAGCAGATGGGGTCCCCAGCAGTTCTTC. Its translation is CASRWGPQQFF.

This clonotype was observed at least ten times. The CDR3 sequence: CSVAVRPGAYEQYF. CDR3 nucleotides: TGCAGCGTTGCCGTTCGGCCAGGGGCTTACGAGCAGTACTTC. V gene TRBV29-1 combines with J gene TRBJ2-7; D may be TRBD1 (6 bases). This CDR3 contains 14 residues. Trimming took off 4 bases at V and 4 bases at J, with 17 bases between the two ends. The germline CDR1 and CDR2 sequences are SQVTM and ANQGSEA.

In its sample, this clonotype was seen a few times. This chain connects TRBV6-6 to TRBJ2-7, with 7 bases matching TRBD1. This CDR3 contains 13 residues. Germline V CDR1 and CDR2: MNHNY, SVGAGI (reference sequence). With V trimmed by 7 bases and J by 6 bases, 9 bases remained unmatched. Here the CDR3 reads CASTRRQGGEQYF. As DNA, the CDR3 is TGTGCCAGCACCCGACGACAGGGCGGCGAGCAGTACTTC.

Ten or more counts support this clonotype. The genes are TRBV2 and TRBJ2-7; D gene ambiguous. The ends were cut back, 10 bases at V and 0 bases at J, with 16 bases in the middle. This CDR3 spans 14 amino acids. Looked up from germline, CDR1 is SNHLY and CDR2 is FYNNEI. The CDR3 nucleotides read TGTGCCACCCGAGCCACAGTTAACTCCTACGAGCAGTACTTC. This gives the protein CATRATVNSYEQYF.

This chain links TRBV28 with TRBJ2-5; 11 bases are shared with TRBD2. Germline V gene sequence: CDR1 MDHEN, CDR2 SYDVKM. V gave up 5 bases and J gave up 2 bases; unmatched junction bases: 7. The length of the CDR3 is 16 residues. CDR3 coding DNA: TGTGCCAGCAGTACCCGACTAGCGGGGTGGCAAGAGACCCAGTACTTC. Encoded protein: CASSTRLAGWQETQYF.

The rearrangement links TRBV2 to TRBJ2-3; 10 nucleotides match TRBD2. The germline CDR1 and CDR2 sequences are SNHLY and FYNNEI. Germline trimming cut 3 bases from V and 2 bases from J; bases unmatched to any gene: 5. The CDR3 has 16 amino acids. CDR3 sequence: CASSETAGGVTDTQYF. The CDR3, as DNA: TGTGCCAGCAGTGAGACAGCGGGGGGGGTCACAGATACGCAGTATTTT.

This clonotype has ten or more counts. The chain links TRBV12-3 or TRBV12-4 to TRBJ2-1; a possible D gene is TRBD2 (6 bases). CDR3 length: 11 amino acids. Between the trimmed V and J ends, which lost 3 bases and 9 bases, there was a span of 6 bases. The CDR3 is CASSFGGEQFF. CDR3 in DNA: TGTGCCAGCAGTTTCGGGGGTGAGCAGTTCTTC.

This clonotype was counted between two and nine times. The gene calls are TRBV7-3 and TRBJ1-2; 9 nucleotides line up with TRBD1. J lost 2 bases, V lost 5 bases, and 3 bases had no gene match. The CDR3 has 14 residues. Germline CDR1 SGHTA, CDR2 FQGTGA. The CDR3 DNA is TGTGCCAGCAGCGATGGGACAGGGAACTATGGCTACACCTTC. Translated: CASSDGTGNYGYTF.

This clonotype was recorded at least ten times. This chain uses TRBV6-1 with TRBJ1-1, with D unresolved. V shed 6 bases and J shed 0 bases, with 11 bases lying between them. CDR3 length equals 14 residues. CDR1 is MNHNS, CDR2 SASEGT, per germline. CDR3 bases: TGTGCCAGCAGGGTAGACGGCATGAACACTGAAGCTTTCTTT. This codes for CASRVDGMNTEAFF.

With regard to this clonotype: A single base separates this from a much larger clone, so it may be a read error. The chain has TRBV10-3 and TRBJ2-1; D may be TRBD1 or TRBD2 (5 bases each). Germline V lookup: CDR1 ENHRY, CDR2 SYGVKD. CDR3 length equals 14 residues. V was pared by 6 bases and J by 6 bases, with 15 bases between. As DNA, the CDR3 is TGTGCCATCAGAACCGGGGCCGGGGTCAATGAGCAGTTCTTC. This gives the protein CAIRTGAGVNEQFF.

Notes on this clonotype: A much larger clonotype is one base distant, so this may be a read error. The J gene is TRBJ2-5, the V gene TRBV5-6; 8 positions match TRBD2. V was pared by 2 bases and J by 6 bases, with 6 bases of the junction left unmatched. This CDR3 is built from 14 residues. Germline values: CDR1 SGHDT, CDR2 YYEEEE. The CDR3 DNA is TGTGCCAGCAGCTTCGGGACTAGGGGGAAGACCCAGTACTTC. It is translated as CASSFGTRGKTQYF.

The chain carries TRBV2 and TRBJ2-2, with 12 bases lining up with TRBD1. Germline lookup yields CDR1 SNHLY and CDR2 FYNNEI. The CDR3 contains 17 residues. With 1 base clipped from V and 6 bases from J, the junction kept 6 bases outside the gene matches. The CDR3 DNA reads TGTGCCAGCAGTGAAGAAGAAGGGACAGGGGGCCCCGGGGAGCTGTTTTTT. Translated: CASSEEEGTGGPGELFF.

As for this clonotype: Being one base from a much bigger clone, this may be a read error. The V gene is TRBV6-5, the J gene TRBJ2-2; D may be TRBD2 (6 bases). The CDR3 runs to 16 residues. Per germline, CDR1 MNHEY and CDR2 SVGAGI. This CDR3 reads CASSPPSQDYTEELFF. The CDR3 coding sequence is TGTGCCAGCAGTCCCCCGAGTCAGGACTACACCGAGGAGCTGTTTTTT.